What follows are 24 T cell receptor beta chains derived from one specimen sequenced in a study of Graves' ophthalmopathy and Graves' hyperthyroidism. The authors amplified TCR beta CDR3 regions from RNA transcripts. The library came from an HTBI-primed first-round RT-PCR and a second-round multiplex PCR. TCRdb ran MiXCR on the multiplex PCR reads and lists one entry per CDR3 protein. Of hundreds of thousands of distinct CDR3 sequences listed, approximately 21% are singletons. Sequencing was carried out using peripheral blood. These receptors all stem from a woman aged 18-30 years with stable Graves' hyperthyroidism. Some clones in this sample may be carry-over from other donors' samples.

The chain has TRBV11-1 and TRBJ2-2, with 7 bases lining up with TRBD2. The CDR3 runs to 17 residues. V trimming: 1 base; J trimming: 0 bases; junction bases outside the gene matches: 5. Germline V gives CDR1 SGHAT, CDR2 FQDESV (reference sequence). CDR3 sequence (DNA): TGTGCCAGCAGCTTAGAGGCGGGAGATCCGAACACCGGGGAGCTGTTTTTT. This sequence encodes CASSLEAGDPNTGELFF. Together with reference TRBV11-1 and TRBJ2-2, the CDR3 gives the full variable domain: EAEVAQSPRYKITEKSQAVAFWCDPISGHATLYWYRQILGQGPELLVQFQDESVVDDSQLPKDRFSAERLKGVDSTLKIQPAELGDSAMYLCASSLEAGDPNTGELFFGEGSRLTVL.

This chain connects TRBV27 to TRBJ2-5; a possible D gene is TRBD2 (6 bases). This CDR3 comprises 15 residues. The germline V gene has CDR1 MNHEY and CDR2 SMNVEV (reference sequence). Trimming pared 5 bases from V and 5 bases from J, leaving 18 bases between. CDR3 DNA: TGTGCCAGCAGTACGGATGTGGGGGGATCGGAGACCCAGTACTTC. Protein product: CASSTDVGGSETQYF.

The table lists this clonotype with many counts. V gene TRBV18 combines with J gene TRBJ2-7; D is uncertain. This CDR3 region has 11 residues. V dropped 5 bases and J dropped 7 bases, with 9 bases sitting between them. Germline V lookup: CDR1 KGHSH, CDR2 LQKENI. The CDR3 region has the DNA TGTGCCAGCTCAGTGAGTTGGGAGCAGTACTTC. Translation: CASSVSWEQYF.

This clonotype was counted many times. V usage is TRBV4-1 and J usage is TRBJ2-7; TRBD1 matches 7 bases. This CDR3 contains 14 residues. J was trimmed by 4 bases and V by 1 base; bases with no gene match: 4. Germline V gene data show CDR1 as MGHRA and CDR2 as YSYEKL. CDR3 DNA: TGCGCCAGCAGCCAAGTATTACAGGGGTACGAGCAGTACTTC. Protein sequence: CASSQVLQGYEQYF.

The DNA of the CDR3 is TGTGCCAGCAGTGAAGAGAGGGGATCGAGCTATGGCTACACCTTC. It translates to CASSEERGSSYGYTF. The chain uses TRBV6-1 and TRBJ1-2; tentatively, D is TRBD1 (5 bases). The germline V and J ends were trimmed by 1 base and 4 bases, with 13 bases remaining between them. The germline CDR1 and CDR2 sequences are MNHNS and SASEGT. The CDR3 loop spans 15 amino acids.

CDR3 amino acids: CASRTGTGESETQYF. The CDR3, as DNA: TGTGCCAGCAGGACCGGGACAGGGGAGTCCGAGACCCAGTACTTC. The chain couples TRBV6-2 or TRBV6-3 to TRBJ2-5; 10 positions match TRBD1. J lost 5 bases, V lost 6 bases, and 9 bases had no gene match. Germline lookup yields CDR1 MNHEY and CDR2 SVGEGT. The CDR3 spans 15 residues.

The chain joins TRBV2 to TRBJ1-5; 7 bases are a match to TRBD1. Germline V gene data show CDR1 as SNHLY and CDR2 as FYNNEI. V dropped 0 bases and J dropped 6; count of bases not matched to a gene: 11. The CDR3 is made up of 17 amino acids. The CDR3 region has the DNA TGTGCCAGCAGTGAAGCGCGAGGACAGGCTTTAGGTCAGCCCCAGCATTTT. Its protein product is CASSEARGQALGQPQHF.

This chain joins TRBV30 and TRBJ2-7; the D is unclear. Trimming took off 2 bases at V and 3 bases at J, with 8 bases between the two ends. The CDR3 is 12 residues long. Germline CDR1 is GTSNPN and CDR2 is SVGIG (reference sequence). This chain's CDR3 is CAWSWGNYEQYF. Written as DNA, the CDR3 is TGTGCCTGGAGTTGGGGAAACTACGAGCAGTACTTC.

This clonotype appeared many times. The chain joins TRBV5-1 to TRBJ1-1; TRBD1 might be the D (6 bases). The germline V gene has CDR1 SGHRS and CDR2 YFSETQ. This CDR3 has 15 residues. V lost 0 bases, J lost 1 base, and 10 bases lay in between. CDR3 sequence (DNA): TGCGCCAGCAGCTTGGTTGGGGGGCCGAACACTGAAGCTTTCTTT. Its translation: CASSLVGGPNTEAFF.

This clonotype was counted once. The V and J genes are TRBV12-3 or TRBV12-4 and TRBJ1-1; TRBD1 agrees at 8 bases. After removal of 6 bases from V and 7 bases from J, the junction contained 7 bases not matched to a gene. This CDR3 has 13 residues. CDR3 loop: CASRDPGQVEAFF. The CDR3 bases are TGTGCCAGCAGGGACCCGGGACAGGTTGAAGCTTTCTTT.

The sample holds many counts of this clonotype. The chain recombines TRBV28 with TRBJ1-1, with D unresolved. The CDR3 covers 11 residues. From germline, CDR1 is MDHEN and CDR2 SYDVKM. The ends were cut back, 10 bases at V and 14 bases at J, with 20 bases in the middle. Here the CDR3 DNA reads TGTGCCATCACGGACCCATTATCAGTCTTCTTT. It yields the protein CAITDPLSVFF.

This clonotype has at least ten counts. The rearrangement joins TRBV7-3 to TRBJ1-2, with D tentatively TRBD1 (6 bases). Germline assignment: CDR1 SGHTA and CDR2 FQGTGA. V shed 5 bases and J shed 8 bases, with 18 bases lying between them. The CDR3 is 14 residues long. This chain's CDR3 is CASSPEGGREGYTF. CDR3 coding DNA: TGTGCCAGCAGCCCCGAGGGGGGGCGTGAGGGCTACACCTTC.

This clonotype was detected ten times or more. The CDR3 region has the DNA TGTGCCAGCAGCTTTGGGACGGGAGCTTTCTTT. It codes for CASSFGTGAFF. This chain uses TRBV11-2 with TRBJ1-1, with a possible D match to TRBD1 (5 bases). V lost 3 bases and J lost 10, with 9 bases in between. In germline, CDR1 is SGHAT, CDR2 FQNNGV. CDR3 length: 11 amino acids.

The chain joins TRBV7-8 to TRBJ1-1; TRBD1 aligns across 10 bases. The J segment lost 6 bases and the V segment lost 2 bases, leaving 6 bases of the junction unmatched. Germline V gives CDR1 SGHVS, CDR2 FQNEAQ. The CDR3 covers 15 residues. CDR3 sequence reads: CASSLRSGQGAEAFF. In DNA, the CDR3 is TGTGCCAGCAGCTTACGTTCTGGACAGGGGGCTGAAGCTTTCTTT.

For this clonotype: Sequence at one end of the junction differs from germline and may be a read error. The V gene is TRBV10-1, the J gene TRBJ2-4; 14 bases fit TRBD2. Germline lookup yields CDR1 WNHNN and CDR2 SYGVQD (reference sequence). The CDR3 runs to 16 residues. CDR3 in DNA: TGCGCCAGCAGTGAAGGGACTAGCGGGAGTGGAGACATTAAGTACTTC. Translated: CASSEGTSGSGDIKYF.

This rearrangement joins TRBV28 to TRBJ1-5; 9 nucleotides align to TRBD1. The CDR3 loop spans 15 amino acids. V was clipped by 5 bases and J by 4 bases; unmatched bases: 6. Germline values: CDR1 MDHEN, CDR2 SYDVKM. CDR3 DNA: TGTGCCAGCAGTCCAGAGACAGGGGGGAATCAGCCCCAGCATTTT. Protein sequence: CASSPETGGNQPQHF.

Ten or more counts support this clonotype. The chain is built from TRBV7-2 and TRBJ2-6; no clear D. This CDR3 spans 15 amino acids. V dropped 5 bases and J dropped 2 bases, with 10 bases sitting between them. Looked up from germline, CDR1 is SGHTA and CDR2 is FQGNSA. CDR3 sequence (DNA): TGTGCCAGCAGCCCTGCTAGTACTGGGGCCAACGTCCTGACTTTC. Translation gives CASSPASTGANVLTF. Together with reference TRBV7-2 and TRBJ2-6, the CDR3 gives the full variable domain: GAGVSQSPSNKVTEKGKDVELRCDPISGHTALYWYRQSLGQGLEFLIYFQGNSAPDKSGLPSDRFSAERTGGSVSTLTIQRTQQEDSAVYLCASSPASTGANVLTFGAGSRLTVL.

This clonotype was detected only a few times. The rearrangement uses TRBV7-9 and TRBJ2-5; possible D gene TRBD2, 5 bases. The DNA end is more similar to TRBJ2-7, so the J call may be wrong. This CDR3 is 13 amino acids long. CDR1 is SEHNR and CDR2 is FQNEAQ in the germline V gene (reference sequence). CDR3 protein: CASSFEGDYEQYF. The DNA of the CDR3 is TGTGCCAGCAGCTTTGAGGGTGACTACGAGCAGTACTTC.

This rearrangement joins TRBV6-1 to TRBJ1-2; no clear D. V was shortened by 7 bases and J by 8 bases, with 23 bases between the two germline ends. This CDR3 region has 15 residues. Germline V lookup: CDR1 MNHNS, CDR2 SASEGT. The DNA of the CDR3 is TGTGCCAGCACCACGGGAGCATGGACTTTGGGAGGCTACACCTTC. Translation: CASTTGAWTLGGYTF.

With regard to this clonotype: A much bigger clone sits one base away, suggesting this may be a read error. The missing conserved phenylalanine or tryptophan at the end of this CDR3 makes a read error likely. The genes are TRBV10-3 and TRBJ1-5; D gene unclear. Germline CDR1 is ENHRY and CDR2 is SYGVKD. The CDR3 runs to 14 residues. V lost 4 bases and J 3 bases, leaving 10 bases between the germline ends. CDR3: CAISGGEANQPQHV. Written as DNA, the CDR3 is TGTGCCATCAGTGGCGGGGAGGCCAATCAGCCCCAGCATGTT.

This clonotype was counted ten times or more. The gene calls are TRBV28 and TRBJ1-5; D remains unclear. The length of the CDR3 is 14 residues. Germline-derived CDR1 and CDR2 are MDHEN and SYDVKM. Trimming took off 7 bases at V and 0 bases at J, with 10 bases between the two ends. CDR3 nucleotides: TGTGCCAGCACCCCTGACACTAGCAATCAGCCCCAGCATTTT. Translating gives CASTPDTSNQPQHF.

This clonotype was counted between two and nine times. This CDR3 reads CASSIGGTVPNTEAFF. CDR3 coding DNA: TGTGCCAGTAGTATAGGGGGGACAGTACCGAACACTGAAGCTTTCTTT. The rearrangement links TRBV19 to TRBJ1-1, with TRBD1 matching 7 bases. Trimming took 1 base from V and 1 from J; bases not matched to a gene: 6. CDR1 is LNHDA and CDR2 is SQIVND in the germline V gene (reference sequence). This CDR3 contains 16 residues. Variable domain in full (rest from reference TRBV19 and TRBJ1-1): DGGITQSPKYLFRKEGQNVTLSCEQNLNHDAMYWYRQDPGQGLRLIYYSQIVNDFQKGDIAEGYSVSREKKESFPLTVTSAQKNPTAFYLCASSIGGTVPNTEAFFGQGTRLTVV.

This clonotype was counted at least ten times. This chain joins TRBV6-2 or TRBV6-3 and TRBJ1-6; D is ambiguous. CDR3 length equals 15 residues. Per the germline V gene, CDR1 is MNHEY and CDR2 is SVGEGT. V was pared by 4 bases and J by 5 bases, with 12 bases between. CDR3 region: CASSSSGKNNSPLHF. DNA for the CDR3: TGTGCCAGCAGTTCGTCTGGGAAAAATAATTCACCCCTCCACTTT.

At least ten counts were recorded for this clonotype. This chain joins TRBV7-3 and TRBJ1-1, with 7 bases identical to TRBD1. The CDR3 length is 13 residues. Germline V gene sequence: CDR1 SGHTA, CDR2 FQGTGA. Unmatched junction bases numbered 6, after V lost 5 bases and J lost 6 bases. The CDR3 DNA reads TGTGCCAGCAGCACAGGGGCCATAGCTGAAGCTTTCTTT. It translates to CASSTGAIAEAFF.